This TCR beta chain was observed in a study of early T cells in non-severe SARS-CoV-2 infection. The CDR3 is 15 residues long. Germline V gene lookup returns CDR1 SGHRS and CDR2 YFSETQ. V lost 7 bases and J lost 0; bases outside the gene matches: 6. TCRdb redid the calling of the 5' RACE reads with MiXCR, one entry per CDR3 protein. The data hold approximately 73,000 distinct CDR3 sequences, with about 11% observed a single time. This clonotype was seen many times. Source material: whole blood. The clonotype comes from an adult who was a healthcare worker with PCR-confirmed SARS-CoV-2 infection or an uninfected control (not recorded which). The chain joins TRBV5-1 to TRBJ2-1; TRBD2 aligns across 8 bases. CDR3 DNA sequence: TGCGCCAGCGCGGCGGGGGGTCTCTCCTACAATGAGCAGTTCTTC. Protein sequence: CASAAGGLSYNEQFF.